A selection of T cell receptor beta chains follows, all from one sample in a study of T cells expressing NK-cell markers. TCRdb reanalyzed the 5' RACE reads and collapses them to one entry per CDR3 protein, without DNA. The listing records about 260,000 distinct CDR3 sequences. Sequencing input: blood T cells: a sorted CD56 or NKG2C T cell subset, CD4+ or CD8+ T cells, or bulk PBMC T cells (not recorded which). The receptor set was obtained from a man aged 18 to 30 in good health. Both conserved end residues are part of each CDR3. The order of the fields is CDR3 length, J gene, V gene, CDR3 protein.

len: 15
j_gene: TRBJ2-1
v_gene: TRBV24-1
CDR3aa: CATSDSGGMGNEQFF

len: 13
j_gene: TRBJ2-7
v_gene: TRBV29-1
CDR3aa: CSVETVTSYEQYF

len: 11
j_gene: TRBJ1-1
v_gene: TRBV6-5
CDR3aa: CASRRGPEAFF

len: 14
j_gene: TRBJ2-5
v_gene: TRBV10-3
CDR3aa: CAISGSGSKETQYF

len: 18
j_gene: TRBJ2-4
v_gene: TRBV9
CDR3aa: CASSVGSRVGARYSIQYF

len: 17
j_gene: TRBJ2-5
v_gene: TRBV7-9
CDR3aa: CASSLDPLEPRDETQYF

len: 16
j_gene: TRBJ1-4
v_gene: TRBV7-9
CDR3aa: CASSLNLGQSNEKLFF

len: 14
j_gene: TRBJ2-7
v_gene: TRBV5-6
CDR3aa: CASSLGTGRYEQYF

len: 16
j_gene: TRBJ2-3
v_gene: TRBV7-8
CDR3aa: CASRPSWREGLNTQYF

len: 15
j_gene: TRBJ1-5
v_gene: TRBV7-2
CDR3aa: CASSLVAGSNQPQHF

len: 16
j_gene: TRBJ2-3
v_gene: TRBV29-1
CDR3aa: CSVSGLAGGPADTQYF

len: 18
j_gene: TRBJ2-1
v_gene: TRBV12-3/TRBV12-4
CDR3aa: CASSPGLAGGPIGNEQFF

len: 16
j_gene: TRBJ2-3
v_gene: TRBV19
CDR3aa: CASRRVGGASTDTQYF

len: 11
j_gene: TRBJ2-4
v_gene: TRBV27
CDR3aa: CASSSGNIQYF

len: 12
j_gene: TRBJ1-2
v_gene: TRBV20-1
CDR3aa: CSAQGPGQGYTF

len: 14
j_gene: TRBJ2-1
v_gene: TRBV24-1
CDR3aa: CATSGLAGNNEQFF

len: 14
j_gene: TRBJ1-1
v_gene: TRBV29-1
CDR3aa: CSLNPRAANTEAFF

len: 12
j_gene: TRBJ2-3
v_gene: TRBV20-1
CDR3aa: CSARPPQGTQYF

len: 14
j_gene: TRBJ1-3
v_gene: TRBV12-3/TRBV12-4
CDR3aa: CASSPGPRGNTIYF

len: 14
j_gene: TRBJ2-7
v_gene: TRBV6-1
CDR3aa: CASSIGRGSYEQYF

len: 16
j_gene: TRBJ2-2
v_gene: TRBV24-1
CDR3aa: CATSDPAGGGTGELFF

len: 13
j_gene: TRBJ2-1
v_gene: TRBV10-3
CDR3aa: CAMRPGTDNEQFF

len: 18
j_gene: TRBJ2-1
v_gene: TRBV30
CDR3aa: CAWSLRASGRNSYNEQFF

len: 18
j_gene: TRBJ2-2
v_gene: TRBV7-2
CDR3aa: CASSRATSGTLFTGELFF

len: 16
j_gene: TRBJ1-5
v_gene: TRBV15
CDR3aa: CATSDLGQGPNQPQHF

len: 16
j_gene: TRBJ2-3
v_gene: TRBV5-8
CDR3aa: CASSFEGRAGTDTQYF

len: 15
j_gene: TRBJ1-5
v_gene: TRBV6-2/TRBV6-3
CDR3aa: CASSQPGTGGQPQHF

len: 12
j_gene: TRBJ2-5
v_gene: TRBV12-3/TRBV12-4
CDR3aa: CASQGYQETQYF

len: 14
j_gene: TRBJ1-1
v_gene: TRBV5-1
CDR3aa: CASSPQGKSTEAFF

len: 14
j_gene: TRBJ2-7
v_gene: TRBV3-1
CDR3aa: CASSQIGSRDEQYF

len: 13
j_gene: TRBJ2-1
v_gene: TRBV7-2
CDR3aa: CASSARGQQVQFF

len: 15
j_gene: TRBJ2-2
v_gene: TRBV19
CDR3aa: CASTRSLSATGELFF

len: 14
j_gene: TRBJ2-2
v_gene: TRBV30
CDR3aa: CAWSSREGVGELFF

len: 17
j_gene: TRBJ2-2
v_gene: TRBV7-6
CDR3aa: CASSSDTGVRRTGELFF

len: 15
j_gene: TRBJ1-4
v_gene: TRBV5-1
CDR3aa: CASSENNRGNEKLFF

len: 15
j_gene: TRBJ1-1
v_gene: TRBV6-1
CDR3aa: CASSETGQGYTEAFF